This TCR beta chain came from a study of blood T cell repertoires in COVID-19. V trimming: 1 base; J trimming: 4 bases; junction bases outside the gene matches: 4. Germline assignment: CDR1 SGHAT and CDR2 FQNNGV. The CDR3 runs 16 residues. Only in-frame clones appear in the TCRdb table, and some are missing; sequencing was by immunoSEQ multiplex PCR. This sample has more than 140,000 clones, with about four fifths found just once. The clonotype comes from a human donor in a cohort sampled during active COVID-19. The J gene is TRBJ2-1, the V gene TRBV11-2; 10 bases map to TRBD2. Sequenced material: peripheral blood. CDR3 nucleotide sequence: TGTGCCAGCAGCTTAGGGGGGACTAGCGTGTACAATGAGCAGTTCTTC. Protein: CASSLGGTSVYNEQFF.